Described below is a single T cell receptor (beta chain) sequence and its context. The record originates from a study of Ad26.COV2.S vaccination and SARS-CoV-2 variants. Treatment reported: around 19 received Ad26.COV2.S at low or high dose, single or two shots; roughly five received placebo; per-sample allocation not given. Sampling was done on day 63 after the first vaccine or placebo injection. Repertoires were generated with immunoSEQ multiplex PCR, while TCRdb's copy carries only in-frame clones and drops some. The table records hundreds of thousands of clones, 80% to 90% of them present only once. The receptor was derived from a person between 18 and 60 years old who received the Ad26.COV2.S COVID-19 vaccine or a placebo. Here the sequenced sample was peripheral blood, taken in a trial of Ad26.COV2.S vaccine versus placebo.

In nucleotides, the CDR3 is TGTGCCAGCAGCTTGGCAGGGGGCGTAGAGACCCAGTACTTC. Translated: CASSLAGGVETQYF. The chain joins TRBV5-4 to TRBJ2-5; 8 nucleotides agree with TRBD1. The germline V gene encodes CDR1 SGHNT and CDR2 YYREEE (reference sequence). V trimming: 0 bases; J trimming: 4 bases; junction bases outside the gene matches: 2. The CDR3 has 14 residues. Drawing the rest from reference TRBV5-4 and TRBJ2-5, the complete variable domain is ETGVTQSPTHLIKTRGQQVTLRCSSQSGHNTVSWYQQALGQGPQFIFQYYREEENGRGNFPPRFSGLQFPNYSSELNVNALELDDSALYLCASSLAGGVETQYFGPGTRLLVL.